A selection of T cell receptor beta chains follows, all from one sample in a study of blood T cell repertoires in COVID-19. The repertoire was sequenced with immunoSEQ multiplex PCR; TCRdb's copy has only in-frame clones and lacks some. The sample holds fewer than 120,000 clones, approximately 80% seen once. Sample: peripheral blood. Every receptor here comes from a woman aged 55-69 years with acute or convalescent COVID-19. Each CDR3 is given with its conserved first and last residue.

CDR3	V	J
CASSDSTWTGENEKLFF	TRBV6-4	TRBJ1-4
CASSTGFSYEQYF	TRBV12-3/TRBV12-4	TRBJ2-7
CASSWGGQVQETQYF	TRBV5-1	TRBJ2-5
CATSREPLAGIQYF	TRBV15	TRBJ2-4
CASVQGAETQYF	TRBV18	TRBJ2-5
CASSTHRGSGNTIYF	TRBV19	TRBJ1-3
CASSSANLGGGRFRDTQYF	TRBV7-6	TRBJ2-3
CASSIFAQGNTEAFF	TRBV19	TRBJ1-1
CASSVSSHQPQHF	TRBV9	TRBJ1-5
CASSLYMGGVSTNEKLFF	TRBV7-9	TRBJ1-4
CASSVNPRDTEAFF	TRBV9	TRBJ1-1
CASSDDSSTDTQYF	TRBV7-2	TRBJ2-3
CASMAEPWRTEAFF	TRBV6-5	TRBJ1-1
CASSFGAGGFSGNTIYF	TRBV5-4	TRBJ1-3
CASSPGQGAGYGYTF	TRBV28	TRBJ1-2
CASSSLAGGPTDTQYF	TRBV7-2	TRBJ2-3
CASSLPQGGKFEAFF	TRBV19	TRBJ1-1
CASSPPTGIDGYGYTF	TRBV7-2	TRBJ1-2
CASSPVWPPAGGPGTGELFF	TRBV7-3	TRBJ2-2
CATSRDRGNQPQHF	TRBV15	TRBJ1-5
CASSIRDRGEKLFF	TRBV19	TRBJ1-4
CASSPGQGRNTEAFF	TRBV5-4	TRBJ1-1
CASSFESNQPQHF	TRBV12-3/TRBV12-4	TRBJ1-5
CASSYGAGDWRGYTF	TRBV6-5	TRBJ1-2
CASSPPGGGNEKLFF	TRBV18	TRBJ1-4
CATSDLRGQGYTF	TRBV24-1	TRBJ1-2
CSVEDFDRSSGNTIYF	TRBV29-1	TRBJ1-3
CASSQPLAGGPSKQLEQFF	TRBV4-1	TRBJ2-1
CASSPIQTSGAPDTQYF	TRBV4-2	TRBJ2-3
CASSSGWAGRFYEQYF	TRBV11-3	TRBJ2-7
CASSSVGGINQPQHF	TRBV28	TRBJ1-5
CASRNIEGFSYNEQFF	TRBV19	TRBJ2-1
CASSIDPTGGGYTF	TRBV19	TRBJ1-2
CASSVQATSGNTIYF	TRBV9	TRBJ1-3
CASSRDSTGANVLTF	TRBV6-5	TRBJ2-6
CASSLGADTQYF	TRBV5-6	TRBJ2-3
CASSVDRVDTEAFF	TRBV2	TRBJ1-1
CASSQDIGQGNYGYTF	TRBV4-3	TRBJ1-2
CATRDRSTGELFF	TRBV24-1	TRBJ2-2
CASSFVLAGTDTQYF	TRBV11-3	TRBJ2-3
CASSPDSPYEQYF	TRBV18	TRBJ2-7
CASSKRSGNGDEKLFF	TRBV9	TRBJ1-4
CAWIGGRGDQPQHF	TRBV30	TRBJ1-5
CASSTRQGGGYTF	TRBV7-2	TRBJ1-2
CASSFRGSGNQPQHF	TRBV7-3	TRBJ1-5
CASSQSGGLAGQETQYF	TRBV4-3	TRBJ2-5
CASSRDRGYGYTF	TRBV6-5	TRBJ1-2
CASSDNRGRIGEKLFF	TRBV6-2/TRBV6-3	TRBJ1-4
CAISGQGNTEAFF	TRBV10-3	TRBJ1-1
CASSKIRPRENTEAFF	TRBV21-1	TRBJ1-1
CAISESQVFNYGYTF	TRBV10-3	TRBJ1-2